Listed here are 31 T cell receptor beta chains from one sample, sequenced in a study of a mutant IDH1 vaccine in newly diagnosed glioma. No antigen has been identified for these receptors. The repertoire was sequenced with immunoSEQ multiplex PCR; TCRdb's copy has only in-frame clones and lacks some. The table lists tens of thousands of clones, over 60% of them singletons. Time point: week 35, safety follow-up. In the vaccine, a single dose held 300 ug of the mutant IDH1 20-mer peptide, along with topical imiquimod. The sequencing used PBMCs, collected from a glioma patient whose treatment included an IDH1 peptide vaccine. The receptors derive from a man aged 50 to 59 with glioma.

This CDR3 reads CASSPPANSYEQYF. CDR3 sequence (DNA): TGTGCCAGCTCACCACCGGCAAACTCCTACGAGCAGTACTTC. This chain joins TRBV18 and TRBJ2-7; D gene unclear. Germline CDR1 and CDR2: KGHSH and LQKENI. The CDR3 contains 14 residues. The V end was cut by 0 bases, the J end by 0 bases, with 6 bases between.

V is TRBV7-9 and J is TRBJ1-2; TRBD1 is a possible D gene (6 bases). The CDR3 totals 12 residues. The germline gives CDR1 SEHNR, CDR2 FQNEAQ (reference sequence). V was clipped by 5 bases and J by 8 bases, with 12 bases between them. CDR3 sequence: CASSPRGDGYTF. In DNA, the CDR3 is TGTGCCAGCAGCCCTAGGGGGGACGGCTACACCTTC. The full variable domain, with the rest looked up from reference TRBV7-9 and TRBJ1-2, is DTGVSQNPRHKITKRGQNVTFRCDPISEHNRLYWYRQTLGQGPEFLTYFQNEAQLEKSRLLSDRFSAERPKGSFSTLEIQRTEQGDSAMYLCASSPRGDGYTFGSGTRLTVV.

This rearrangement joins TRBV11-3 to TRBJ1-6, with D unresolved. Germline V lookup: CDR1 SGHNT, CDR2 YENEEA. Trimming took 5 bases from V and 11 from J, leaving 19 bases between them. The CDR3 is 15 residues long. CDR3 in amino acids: CASSPTTVTQAPLHF. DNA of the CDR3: TGTGCCAGCAGCCCTACTACGGTGACTCAGGCACCCCTCCACTTT. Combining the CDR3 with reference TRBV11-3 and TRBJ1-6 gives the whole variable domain EAGVVQSPRYKIIEKKQPVAFWCNPISGHNTLYWYLQNLGQGPELLIRYENEEAVDDSQLPKDRFSAERLKGVDSTLKIQPAELGDSAVYLCASSPTTVTQAPLHFGNGTRLTVT.

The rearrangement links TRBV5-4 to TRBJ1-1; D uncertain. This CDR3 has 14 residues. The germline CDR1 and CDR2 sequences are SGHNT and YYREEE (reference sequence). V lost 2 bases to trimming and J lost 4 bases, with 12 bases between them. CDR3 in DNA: TGTGCCAGCAGCTTCCCGGACGGTGTCACTGAAGCTTTCTTT. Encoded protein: CASSFPDGVTEAFF.

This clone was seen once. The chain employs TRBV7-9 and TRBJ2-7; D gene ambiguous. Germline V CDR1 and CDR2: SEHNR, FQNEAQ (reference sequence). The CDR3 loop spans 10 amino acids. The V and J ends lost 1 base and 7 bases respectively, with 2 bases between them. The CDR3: CASSLGEQYF. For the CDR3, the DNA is TGTGCCAGCAGCTTAGGAGAGCAGTACTTC.

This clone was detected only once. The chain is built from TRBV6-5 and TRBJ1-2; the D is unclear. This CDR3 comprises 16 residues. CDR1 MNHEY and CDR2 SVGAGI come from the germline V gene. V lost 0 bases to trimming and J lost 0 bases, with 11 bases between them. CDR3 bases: TGTGCCAGCAGTTACTCGATGGGCAGCTCTAACTATGGCTACACCTTC. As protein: CASSYSMGSSNYGYTF.

CDR3 sequence (DNA): TGTGCCAGCAGCCAAGCTCGGGAGACCCAGTACTTC. Its translation is CASSQARETQYF. The chain recombines TRBV14 with TRBJ2-5; D uncertain. The ends were cut back, 1 base at V and 5 bases at J, with 5 bases in the middle. Per germline, CDR1 SGHDN and CDR2 FVKESK. The CDR3 contains 12 residues.

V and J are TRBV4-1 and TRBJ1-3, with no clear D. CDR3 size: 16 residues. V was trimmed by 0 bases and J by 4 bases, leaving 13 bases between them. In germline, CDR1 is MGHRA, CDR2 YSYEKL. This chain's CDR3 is CASSQDPPTRGNTIYF. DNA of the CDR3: TGCGCCAGCAGCCAAGATCCCCCGACGAGGGGAAACACCATATATTTT.

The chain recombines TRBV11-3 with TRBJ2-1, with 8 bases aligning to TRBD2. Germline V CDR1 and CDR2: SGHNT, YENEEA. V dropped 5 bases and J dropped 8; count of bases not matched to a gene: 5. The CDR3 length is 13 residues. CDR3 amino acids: CASSPKTSDEQFF. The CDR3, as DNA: TGTGCCAGCAGCCCAAAGACTAGCGATGAGCAGTTCTTC.

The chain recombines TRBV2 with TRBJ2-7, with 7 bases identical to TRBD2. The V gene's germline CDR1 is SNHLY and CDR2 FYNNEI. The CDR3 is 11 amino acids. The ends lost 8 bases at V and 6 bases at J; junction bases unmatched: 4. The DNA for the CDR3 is TGTGCCAGCGGGGGGGGGTTCGAGCAGTACTTC. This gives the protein CASGGGFEQYF.

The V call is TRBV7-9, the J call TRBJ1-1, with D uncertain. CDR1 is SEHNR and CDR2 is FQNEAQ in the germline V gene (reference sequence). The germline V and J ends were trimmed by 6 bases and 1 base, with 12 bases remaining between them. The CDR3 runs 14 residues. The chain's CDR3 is CASSSVRANTEAFF. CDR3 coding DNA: TGTGCCAGCAGTTCCGTGAGAGCGAACACTGAAGCTTTCTTT.

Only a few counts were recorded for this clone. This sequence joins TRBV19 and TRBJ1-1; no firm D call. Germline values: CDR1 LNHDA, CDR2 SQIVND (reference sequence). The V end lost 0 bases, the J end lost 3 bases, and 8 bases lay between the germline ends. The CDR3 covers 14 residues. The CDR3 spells CASSIDLAYTEAFF. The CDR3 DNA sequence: TGTGCCAGTAGTATAGATTTGGCTTACACTGAAGCTTTCTTT.

As DNA, the CDR3 is TGTGCCAGCAGCTTGGGGGGGACCCAGGGGTGGTATGAGCAGTACTTC. It specifies CASSLGGTQGWYEQYF. The J gene is TRBJ2-7, the V gene TRBV5-6; possible D gene TRBD1, 6 bases. The V end lost 0 bases, the J end lost 7 bases, and 20 bases lay between the germline ends. The CDR3 sequence is 16 residues long. CDR1 and CDR2 (germline): SGHDT, YYEEEE.

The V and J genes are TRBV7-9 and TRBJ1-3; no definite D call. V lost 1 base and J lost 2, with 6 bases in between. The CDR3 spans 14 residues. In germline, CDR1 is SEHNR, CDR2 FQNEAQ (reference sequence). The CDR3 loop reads CASSLEATGNTIYF. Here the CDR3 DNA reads TGTGCCAGCAGCTTAGAAGCTACTGGAAACACCATATATTTT. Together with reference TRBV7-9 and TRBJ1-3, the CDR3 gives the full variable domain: DTGVSQNPRHKITKRGQNVTFRCDPISEHNRLYWYRQTLGQGPEFLTYFQNEAQLEKSRLLSDRFSAERPKGSFSTLEIQRTEQGDSAMYLCASSLEATGNTIYFGEGSWLTVV.

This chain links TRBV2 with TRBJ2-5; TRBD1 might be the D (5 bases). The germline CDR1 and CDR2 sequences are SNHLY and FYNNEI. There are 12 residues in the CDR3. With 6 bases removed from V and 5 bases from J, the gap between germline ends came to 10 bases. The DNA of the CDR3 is TGTGCCAGCAGCAGGGTCAGGGAGACCCAGTACTTC. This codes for CASSRVRETQYF.

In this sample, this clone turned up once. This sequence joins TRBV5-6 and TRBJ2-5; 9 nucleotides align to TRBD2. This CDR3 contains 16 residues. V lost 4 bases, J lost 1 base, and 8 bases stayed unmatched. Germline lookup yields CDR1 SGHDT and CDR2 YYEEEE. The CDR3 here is CASSGTRLAAQETQYF. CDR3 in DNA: TGTGCCAGCAGCGGCACGCGACTAGCGGCCCAAGAGACCCAGTACTTC.

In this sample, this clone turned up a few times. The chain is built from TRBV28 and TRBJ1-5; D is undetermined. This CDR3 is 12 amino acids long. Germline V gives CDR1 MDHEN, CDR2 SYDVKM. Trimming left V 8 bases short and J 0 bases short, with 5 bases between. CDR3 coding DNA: TGTGCCAGCCGACTTAGCAATCAGCCCCAGCATTTT. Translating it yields CASRLSNQPQHF.

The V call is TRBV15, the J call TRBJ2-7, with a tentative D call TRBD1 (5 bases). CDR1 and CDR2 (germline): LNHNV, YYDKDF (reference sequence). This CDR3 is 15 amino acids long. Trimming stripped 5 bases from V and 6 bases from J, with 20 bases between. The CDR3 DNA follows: TGTGCCACCAGCCCCCTGGGGCAGGGCGGAATCGAGCAGTACTTC. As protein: CATSPLGQGGIEQYF.

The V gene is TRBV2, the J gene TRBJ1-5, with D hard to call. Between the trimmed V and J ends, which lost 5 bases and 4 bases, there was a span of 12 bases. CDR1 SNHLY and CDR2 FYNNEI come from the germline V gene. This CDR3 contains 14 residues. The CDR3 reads CASSLERGNQPQHF. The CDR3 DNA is TGTGCCAGCAGTCTTGAACGAGGGAATCAGCCCCAGCATTTT.

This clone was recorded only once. Here the CDR3 DNA reads TGTGCCAGCAGCCAGCCGAACCAGGGAGGCTACGAGCAGTACTTC. It translates to CASSQPNQGGYEQYF. V and J are TRBV14 and TRBJ2-7, with D possibly being TRBD2 (6 bases). Trimming left V 3 bases short and J 3 bases short, with 15 bases between. From germline, CDR1 is SGHDN and CDR2 FVKESK. The length of the CDR3 is 15 residues.

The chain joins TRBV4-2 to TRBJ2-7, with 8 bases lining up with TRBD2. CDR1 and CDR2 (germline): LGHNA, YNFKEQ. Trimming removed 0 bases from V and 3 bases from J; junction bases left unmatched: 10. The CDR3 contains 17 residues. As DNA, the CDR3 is TGTGCCAGCAGCCAAGAGGGAAGTCTAGCGGGTAGCTACGAGCAGTACTTC. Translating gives CASSQEGSLAGSYEQYF.

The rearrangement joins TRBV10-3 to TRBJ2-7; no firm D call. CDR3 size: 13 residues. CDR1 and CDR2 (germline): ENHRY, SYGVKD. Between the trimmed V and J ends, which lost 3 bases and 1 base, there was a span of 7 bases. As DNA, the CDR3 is TGTGCCATCAGTGAATCCGGGTCCTACGAGCAGTACTTC. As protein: CAISESGSYEQYF.

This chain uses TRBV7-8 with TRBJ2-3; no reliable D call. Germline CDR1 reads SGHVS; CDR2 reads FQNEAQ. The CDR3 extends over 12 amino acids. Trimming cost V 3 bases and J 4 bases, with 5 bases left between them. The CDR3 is CASSFSPDTQYF. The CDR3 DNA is TGTGCCAGCAGCTTCAGCCCAGATACGCAGTATTTT.

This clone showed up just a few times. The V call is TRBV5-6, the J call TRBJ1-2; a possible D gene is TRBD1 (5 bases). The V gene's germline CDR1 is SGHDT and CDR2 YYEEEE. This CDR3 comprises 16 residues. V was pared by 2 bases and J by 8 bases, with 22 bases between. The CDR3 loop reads CASSFAQNGGRGGYTF. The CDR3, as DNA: TGTGCCAGCAGCTTTGCCCAAAACGGCGGGAGGGGAGGCTACACCTTC.

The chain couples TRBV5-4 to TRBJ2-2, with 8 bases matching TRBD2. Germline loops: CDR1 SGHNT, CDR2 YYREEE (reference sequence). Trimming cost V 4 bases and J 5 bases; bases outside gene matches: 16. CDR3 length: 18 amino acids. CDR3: CASSLKGGGGSFTGELFF. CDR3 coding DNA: TGTGCCAGCAGCCTGAAGGGTGGCGGGGGGTCGTTTACCGGGGAGCTGTTTTTT.

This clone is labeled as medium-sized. The CDR3 DNA reads TGTGCCAGCAGCTTAGGCGGGACTACCACCGGGGAGCTGTTTTTT. Translating gives CASSLGGTTTGELFF. V gene TRBV7-9 combines with J gene TRBJ2-2; 7 bases fit TRBD2. This CDR3 is built from 15 residues. CDR1 and CDR2 (germline): SEHNR, FQNEAQ (reference sequence). V lost 1 base, J lost 4 bases, and 3 bases stayed unmatched.

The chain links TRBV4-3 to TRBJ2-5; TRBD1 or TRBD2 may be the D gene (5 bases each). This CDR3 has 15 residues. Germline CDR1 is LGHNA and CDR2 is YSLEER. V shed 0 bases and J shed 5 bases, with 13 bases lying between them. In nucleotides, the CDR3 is TGCGCCAGCAGCCAAGATTACGGGGCGGCGGAGACCCAGTACTTC. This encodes CASSQDYGAAETQYF.

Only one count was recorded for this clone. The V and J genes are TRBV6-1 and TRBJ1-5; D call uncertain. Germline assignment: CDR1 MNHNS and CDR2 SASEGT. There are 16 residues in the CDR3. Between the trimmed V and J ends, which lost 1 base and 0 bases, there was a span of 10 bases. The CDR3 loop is CASSEGVWGSNQPQHF. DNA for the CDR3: TGTGCCAGCAGTGAAGGGGTTTGGGGTAGCAATCAGCCCCAGCATTTT.

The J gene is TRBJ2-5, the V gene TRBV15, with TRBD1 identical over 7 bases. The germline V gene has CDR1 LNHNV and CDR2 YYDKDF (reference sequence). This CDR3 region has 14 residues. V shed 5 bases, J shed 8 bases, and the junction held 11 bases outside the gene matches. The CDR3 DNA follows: TGTGCCACCAGCTTTCCCGGGACAGACAAAACCCAGTACTTC. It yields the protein CATSFPGTDKTQYF. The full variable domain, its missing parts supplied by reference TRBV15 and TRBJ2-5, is DAMVIQNPRYQVTQFGKPVTLSCSQTLNHNVMYWYQQKSSQAPKLLFHYYDKDFNNEADTPDNFQSRRPNTSFCFLDIRSPGLGDTAMYLCATSFPGTDKTQYFGPGTRLLVL.

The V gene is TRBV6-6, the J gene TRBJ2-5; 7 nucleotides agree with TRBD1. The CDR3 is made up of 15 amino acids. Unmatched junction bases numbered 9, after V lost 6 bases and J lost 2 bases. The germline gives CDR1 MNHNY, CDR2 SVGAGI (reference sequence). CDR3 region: CASSPGQIIQETQYF. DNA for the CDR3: TGTGCCAGCAGCCCGGGACAGATCATTCAAGAGACCCAGTACTTC.

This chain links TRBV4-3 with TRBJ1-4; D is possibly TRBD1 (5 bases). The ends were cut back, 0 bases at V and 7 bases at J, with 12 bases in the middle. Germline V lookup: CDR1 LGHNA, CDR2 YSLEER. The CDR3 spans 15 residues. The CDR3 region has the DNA TGCGCCAGCAGCCAAGATTCGGGGGGGGGTGAAAAACTGTTTTTT. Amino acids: CASSQDSGGGEKLFF.